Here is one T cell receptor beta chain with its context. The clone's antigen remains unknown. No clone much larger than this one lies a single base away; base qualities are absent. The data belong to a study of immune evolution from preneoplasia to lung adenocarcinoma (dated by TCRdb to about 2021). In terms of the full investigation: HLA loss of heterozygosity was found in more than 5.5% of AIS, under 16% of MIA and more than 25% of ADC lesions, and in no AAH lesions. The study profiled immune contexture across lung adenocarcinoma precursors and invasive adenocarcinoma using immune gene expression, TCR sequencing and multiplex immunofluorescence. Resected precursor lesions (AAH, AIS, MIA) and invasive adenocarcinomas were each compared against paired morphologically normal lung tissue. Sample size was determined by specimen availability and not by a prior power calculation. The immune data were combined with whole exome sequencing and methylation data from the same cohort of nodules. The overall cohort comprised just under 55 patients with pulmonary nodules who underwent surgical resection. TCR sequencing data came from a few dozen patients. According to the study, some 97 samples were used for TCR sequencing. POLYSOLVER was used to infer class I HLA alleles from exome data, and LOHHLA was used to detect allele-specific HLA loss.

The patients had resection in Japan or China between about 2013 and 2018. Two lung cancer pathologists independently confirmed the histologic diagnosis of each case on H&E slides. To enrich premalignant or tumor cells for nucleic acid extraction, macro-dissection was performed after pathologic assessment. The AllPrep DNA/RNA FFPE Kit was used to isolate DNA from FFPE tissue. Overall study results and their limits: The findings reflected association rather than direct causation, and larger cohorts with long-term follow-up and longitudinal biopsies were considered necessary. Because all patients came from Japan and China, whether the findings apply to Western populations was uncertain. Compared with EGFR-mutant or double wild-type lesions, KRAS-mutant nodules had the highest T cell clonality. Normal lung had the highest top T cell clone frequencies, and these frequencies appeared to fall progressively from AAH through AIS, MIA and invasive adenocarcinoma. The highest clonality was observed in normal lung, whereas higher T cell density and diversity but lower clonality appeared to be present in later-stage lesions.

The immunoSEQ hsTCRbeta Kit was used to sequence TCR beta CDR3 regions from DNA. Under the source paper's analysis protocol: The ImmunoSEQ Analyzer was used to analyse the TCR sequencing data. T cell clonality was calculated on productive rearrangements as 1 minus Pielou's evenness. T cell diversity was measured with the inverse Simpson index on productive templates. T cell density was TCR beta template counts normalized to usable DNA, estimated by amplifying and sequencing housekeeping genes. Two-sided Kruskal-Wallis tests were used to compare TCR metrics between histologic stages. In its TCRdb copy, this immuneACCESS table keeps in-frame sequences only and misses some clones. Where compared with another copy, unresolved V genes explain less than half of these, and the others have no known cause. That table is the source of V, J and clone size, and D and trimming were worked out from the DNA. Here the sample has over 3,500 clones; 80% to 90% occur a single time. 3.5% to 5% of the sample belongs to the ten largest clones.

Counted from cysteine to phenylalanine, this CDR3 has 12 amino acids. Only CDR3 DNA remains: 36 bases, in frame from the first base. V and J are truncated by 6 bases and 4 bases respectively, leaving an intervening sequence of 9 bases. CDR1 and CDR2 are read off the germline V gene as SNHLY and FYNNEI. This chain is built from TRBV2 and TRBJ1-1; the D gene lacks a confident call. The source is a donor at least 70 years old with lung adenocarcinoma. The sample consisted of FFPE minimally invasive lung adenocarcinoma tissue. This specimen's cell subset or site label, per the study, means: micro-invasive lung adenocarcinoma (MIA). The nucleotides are TGTGCCAGCAGCCGTGGTTCCACTGAAGCTTTCTTT. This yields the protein CASSRGSTEAFF.